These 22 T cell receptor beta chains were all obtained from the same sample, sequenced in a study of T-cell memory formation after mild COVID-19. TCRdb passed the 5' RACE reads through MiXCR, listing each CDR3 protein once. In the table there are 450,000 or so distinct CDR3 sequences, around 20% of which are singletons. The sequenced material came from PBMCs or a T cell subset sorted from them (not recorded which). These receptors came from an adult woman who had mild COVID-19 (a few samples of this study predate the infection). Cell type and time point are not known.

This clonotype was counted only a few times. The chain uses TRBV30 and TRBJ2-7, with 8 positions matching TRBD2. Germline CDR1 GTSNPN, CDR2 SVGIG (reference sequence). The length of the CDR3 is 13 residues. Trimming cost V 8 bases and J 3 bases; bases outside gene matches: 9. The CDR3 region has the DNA TGTGCCGGGGATGAGCGGGAGAGCTACGAGCAGTACTTC. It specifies CAGDERESYEQYF.

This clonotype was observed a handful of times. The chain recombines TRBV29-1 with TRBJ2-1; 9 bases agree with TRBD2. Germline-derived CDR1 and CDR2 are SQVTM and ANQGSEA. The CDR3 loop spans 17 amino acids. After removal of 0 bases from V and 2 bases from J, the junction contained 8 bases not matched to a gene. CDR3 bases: TGCAGCGTTGAAGAAGGGCCAGCGGGGGGCACCTACAATGAGCAGTTCTTC. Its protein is CSVEEGPAGGTYNEQFF.

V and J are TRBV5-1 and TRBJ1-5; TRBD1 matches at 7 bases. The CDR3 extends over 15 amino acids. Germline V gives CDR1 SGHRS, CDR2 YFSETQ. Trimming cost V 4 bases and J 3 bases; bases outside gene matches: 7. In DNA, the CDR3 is TGCGCCAGCAGCCCTGGGACAGTAATCAATCAGCCCCAGCATTTT. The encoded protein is CASSPGTVINQPQHF.

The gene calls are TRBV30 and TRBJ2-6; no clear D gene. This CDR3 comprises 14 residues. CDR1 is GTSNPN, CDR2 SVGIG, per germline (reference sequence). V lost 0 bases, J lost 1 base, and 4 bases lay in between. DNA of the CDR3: TGTGCCTGGAGTGTGTGGTCTGGGGCCAACGTCCTGACTTTC. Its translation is CAWSVWSGANVLTF.

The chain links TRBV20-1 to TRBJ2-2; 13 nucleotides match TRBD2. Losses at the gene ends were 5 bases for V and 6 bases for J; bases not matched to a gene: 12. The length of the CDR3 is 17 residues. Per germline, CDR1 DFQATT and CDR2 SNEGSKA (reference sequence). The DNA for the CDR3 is TGCAGTGCTCAACCACTAGCGGGGGGGCCGCTCGCCGGGGAGCTGTTTTTT. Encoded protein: CSAQPLAGGPLAGELFF.

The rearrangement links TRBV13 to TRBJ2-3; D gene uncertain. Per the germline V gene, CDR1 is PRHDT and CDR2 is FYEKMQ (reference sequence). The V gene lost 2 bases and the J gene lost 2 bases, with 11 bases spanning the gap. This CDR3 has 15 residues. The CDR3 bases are TGTGCCAGCAGCTTATTCGCGGACCACACAGATACGCAGTATTTT. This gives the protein CASSLFADHTDTQYF.

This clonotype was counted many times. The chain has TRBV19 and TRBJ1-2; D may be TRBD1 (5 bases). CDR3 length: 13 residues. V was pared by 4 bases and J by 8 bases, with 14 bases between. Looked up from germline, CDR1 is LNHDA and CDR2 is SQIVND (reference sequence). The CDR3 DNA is TGTGCCAGTAGTAGCCAGGGAAGACGAGGCTACACCTTC. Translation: CASSSQGRRGYTF.

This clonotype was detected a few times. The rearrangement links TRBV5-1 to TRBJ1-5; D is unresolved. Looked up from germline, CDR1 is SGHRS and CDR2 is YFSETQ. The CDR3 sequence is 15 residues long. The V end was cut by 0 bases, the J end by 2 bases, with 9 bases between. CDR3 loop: CASSLASGGNQPQHF. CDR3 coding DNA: TGCGCCAGCAGCTTGGCTTCGGGAGGCAATCAGCCCCAGCATTTT.

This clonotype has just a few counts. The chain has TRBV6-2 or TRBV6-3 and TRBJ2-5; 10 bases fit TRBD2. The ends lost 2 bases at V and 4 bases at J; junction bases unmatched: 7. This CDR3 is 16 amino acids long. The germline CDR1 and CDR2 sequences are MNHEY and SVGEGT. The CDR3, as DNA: TGTGCCAGCAGTTACCCGATGGTAGCGGGAGGAGAGACCCAGTACTTC. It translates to CASSYPMVAGGETQYF.

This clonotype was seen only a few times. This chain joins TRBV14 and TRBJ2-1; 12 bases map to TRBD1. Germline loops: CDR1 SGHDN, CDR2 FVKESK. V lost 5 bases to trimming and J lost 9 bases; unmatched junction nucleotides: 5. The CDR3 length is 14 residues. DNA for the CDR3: TGTGCCAGCAGCGCCGGGACAGGGGGCTTTGAGCAGTTCTTC. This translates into CASSAGTGGFEQFF.

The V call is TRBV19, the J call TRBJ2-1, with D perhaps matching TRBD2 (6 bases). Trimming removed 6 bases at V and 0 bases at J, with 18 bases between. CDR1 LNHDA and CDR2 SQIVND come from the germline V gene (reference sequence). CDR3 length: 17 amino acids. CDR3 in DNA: TGTGCCAGTAGCGAGGGAGGAAGGGGCTTCTCCTACAATGAGCAGTTCTTC. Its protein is CASSEGGRGFSYNEQFF. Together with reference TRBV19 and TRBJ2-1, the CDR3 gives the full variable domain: DGGITQSPKYLFRKEGQNVTLSCEQNLNHDAMYWYRQDPGQGLRLIYYSQIVNDFQKGDIAEGYSVSREKKESFPLTVTSAQKNPTAFYLCASSEGGRGFSYNEQFFGPGTRLTVL.

The CDR3 bases are TGTGCCTGGATTAAGAGTAATTATGCCTACGAGCAGTACTTC. This sequence encodes CAWIKSNYAYEQYF. This rearrangement joins TRBV30 to TRBJ2-7; D uncertain. The CDR3 contains 14 residues. Trimming left V 4 bases short and J 2 bases short, with 15 bases between. Germline V gene sequence: CDR1 GTSNPN, CDR2 SVGIG (reference sequence). The whole variable domain, remainder taken from reference TRBV30 and TRBJ2-7, is SQTIHQWPATLVQPVGSPLSLECTVEGTSNPNLYWYRQAAGRGLQLLFYSVGIGQISSEVPQNLSASRPQDRQFILSSKKLLLSDSGFYLCAWIKSNYAYEQYFGPGTRLTVT.

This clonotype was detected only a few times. CDR3 bases: TGCAGCGTTGGCGGACAGGGGGTTAACTATGGCTACACCTTC. This sequence encodes CSVGGQGVNYGYTF. V and J are TRBV29-1 and TRBJ1-2; 10 bases agree with TRBD1. After removal of 4 bases from V and 1 base from J, the junction contained 3 bases not matched to a gene. This CDR3 region has 14 residues. In germline, CDR1 is SQVTM, CDR2 ANQGSEA.

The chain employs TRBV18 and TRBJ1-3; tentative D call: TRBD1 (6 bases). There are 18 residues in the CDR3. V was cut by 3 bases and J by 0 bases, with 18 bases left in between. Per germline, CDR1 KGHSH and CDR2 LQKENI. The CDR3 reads CASSPRGQHGRSGNTIYF. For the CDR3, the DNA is TGTGCCAGCTCACCTCGGGGGCAGCATGGACGCTCTGGAAACACCATATATTTT.

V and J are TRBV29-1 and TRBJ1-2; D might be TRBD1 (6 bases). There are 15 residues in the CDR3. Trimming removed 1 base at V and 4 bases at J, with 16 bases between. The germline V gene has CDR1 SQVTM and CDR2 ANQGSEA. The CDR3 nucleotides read TGCAGCGTTGAAGGACGTCCGGGACACCTCTATGGCTACACCTTC. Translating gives CSVEGRPGHLYGYTF.

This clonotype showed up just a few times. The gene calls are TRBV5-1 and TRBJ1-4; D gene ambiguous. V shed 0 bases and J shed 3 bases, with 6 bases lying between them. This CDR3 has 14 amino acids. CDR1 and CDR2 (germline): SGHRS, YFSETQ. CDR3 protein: CASSLEPPNEKLFF. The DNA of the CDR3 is TGCGCCAGCAGCTTGGAGCCGCCTAATGAAAAACTGTTTTTT.

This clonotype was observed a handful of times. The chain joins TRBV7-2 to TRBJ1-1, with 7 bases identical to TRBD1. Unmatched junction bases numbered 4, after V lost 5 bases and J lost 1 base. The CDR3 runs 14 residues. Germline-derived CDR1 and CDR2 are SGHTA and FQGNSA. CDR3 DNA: TGTGCCAGCAGCCCCGGGACAGAGAACACTGAAGCTTTCTTT. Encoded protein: CASSPGTENTEAFF.

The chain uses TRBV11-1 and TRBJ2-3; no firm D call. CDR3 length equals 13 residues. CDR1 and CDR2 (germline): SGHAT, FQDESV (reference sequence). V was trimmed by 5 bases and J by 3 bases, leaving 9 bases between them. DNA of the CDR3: TGTGCCAGCAGCCCGCTTGATACAGATACGCAGTATTTT. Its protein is CASSPLDTDTQYF.

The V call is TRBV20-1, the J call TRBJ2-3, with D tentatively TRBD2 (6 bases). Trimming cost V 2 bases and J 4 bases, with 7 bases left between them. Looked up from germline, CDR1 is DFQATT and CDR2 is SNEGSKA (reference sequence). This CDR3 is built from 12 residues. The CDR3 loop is CSARLASDTQYF. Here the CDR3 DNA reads TGCAGTGCTAGACTAGCGTCAGATACGCAGTATTTT.

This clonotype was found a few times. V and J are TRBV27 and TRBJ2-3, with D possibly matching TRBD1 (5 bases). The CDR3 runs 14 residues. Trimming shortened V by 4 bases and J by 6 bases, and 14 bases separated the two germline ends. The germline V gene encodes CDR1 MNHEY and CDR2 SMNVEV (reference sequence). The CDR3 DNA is TGTGCCAGCAGTTCAGGGTCCCAAGGGGATACGCAGTATTTT. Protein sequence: CASSSGSQGDTQYF.

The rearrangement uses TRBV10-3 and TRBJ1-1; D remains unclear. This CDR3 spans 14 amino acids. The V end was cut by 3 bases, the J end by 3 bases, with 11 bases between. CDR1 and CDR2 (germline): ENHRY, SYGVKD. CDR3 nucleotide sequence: TGTGCCATCAGTGAAAGGTCTCGGGACACTGAAGCTTTCTTT. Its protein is CAISERSRDTEAFF.

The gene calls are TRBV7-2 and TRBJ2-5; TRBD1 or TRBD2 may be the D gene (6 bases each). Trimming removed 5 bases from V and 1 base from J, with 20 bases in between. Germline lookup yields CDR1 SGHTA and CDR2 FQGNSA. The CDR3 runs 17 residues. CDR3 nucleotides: TGTGCCAGCAGCCCAGGGGACTCCCGGACGACCCAAGAGACCCAGTACTTC. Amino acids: CASSPGDSRTTQETQYF.